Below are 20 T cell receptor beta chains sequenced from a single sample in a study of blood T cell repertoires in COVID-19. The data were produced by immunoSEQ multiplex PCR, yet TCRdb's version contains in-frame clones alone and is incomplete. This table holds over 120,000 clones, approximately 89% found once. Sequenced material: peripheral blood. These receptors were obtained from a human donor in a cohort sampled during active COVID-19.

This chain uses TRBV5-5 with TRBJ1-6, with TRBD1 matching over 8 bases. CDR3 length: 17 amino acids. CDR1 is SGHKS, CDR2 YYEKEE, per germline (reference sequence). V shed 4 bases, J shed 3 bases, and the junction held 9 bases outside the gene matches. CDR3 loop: CASSRDSGQGYNSPLHF. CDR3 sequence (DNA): TGTGCCAGCAGCCGCGATAGTGGACAGGGCTATAATTCACCCCTCCACTTT.

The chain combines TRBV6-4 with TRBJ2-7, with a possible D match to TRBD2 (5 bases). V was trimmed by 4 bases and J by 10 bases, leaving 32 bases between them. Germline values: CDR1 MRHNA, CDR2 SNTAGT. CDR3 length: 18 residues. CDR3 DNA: TGTGCCAGCAGTGCCCGATCCACTCCACAGAGGGCGGAACCGGAACAGTACTTC. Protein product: CASSARSTPQRAEPEQYF.

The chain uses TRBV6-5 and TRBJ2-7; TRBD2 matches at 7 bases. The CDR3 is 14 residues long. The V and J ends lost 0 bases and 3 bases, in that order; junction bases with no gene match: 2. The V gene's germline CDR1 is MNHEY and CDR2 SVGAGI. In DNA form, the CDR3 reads TGTGCCAGCAGTTACTCGTCGGGAGGCTACGAGCAGTACTTC. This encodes CASSYSSGGYEQYF.

CDR3 DNA: TGCGCCAGCAGCCAGGGTAGCGGGGGGGCGATAGATACGCAGTATTTT. Amino acids: CASSQGSGGAIDTQYF. This rearrangement joins TRBV4-3 to TRBJ2-3; 11 bases line up with TRBD2. This CDR3 contains 16 residues. In germline, CDR1 is LGHNA, CDR2 YSLEER. V gave up 3 bases and J gave up 5 bases; unmatched junction bases: 7.

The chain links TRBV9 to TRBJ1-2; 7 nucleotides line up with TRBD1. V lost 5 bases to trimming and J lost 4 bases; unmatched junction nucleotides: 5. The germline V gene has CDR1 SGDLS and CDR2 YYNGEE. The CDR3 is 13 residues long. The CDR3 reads CASRGQSVYGYTF. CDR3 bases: TGTGCCAGCAGGGGACAGTCCGTCTATGGCTACACCTTC.

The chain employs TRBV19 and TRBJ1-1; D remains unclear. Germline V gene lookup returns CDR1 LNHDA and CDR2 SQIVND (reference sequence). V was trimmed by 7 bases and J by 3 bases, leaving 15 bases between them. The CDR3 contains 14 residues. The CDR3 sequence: CASTFHAQDTEAFF. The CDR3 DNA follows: TGTGCCAGTACCTTTCACGCGCAGGACACTGAAGCTTTCTTT.

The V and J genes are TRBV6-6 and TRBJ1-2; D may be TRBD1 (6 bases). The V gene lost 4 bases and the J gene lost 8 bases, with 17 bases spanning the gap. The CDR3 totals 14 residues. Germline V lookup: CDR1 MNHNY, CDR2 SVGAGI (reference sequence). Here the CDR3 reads CASSSRGGLIGYTF. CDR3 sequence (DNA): TGTGCCAGCAGTTCCAGGGGAGGGCTCATCGGCTACACCTTC.

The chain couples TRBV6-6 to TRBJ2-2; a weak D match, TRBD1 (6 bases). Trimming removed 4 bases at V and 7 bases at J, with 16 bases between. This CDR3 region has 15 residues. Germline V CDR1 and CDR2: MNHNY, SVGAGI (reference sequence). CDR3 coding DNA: TGTGCCAGCAGTTTAATTCTCAGGGGCGGCGGGGAGCTGTTTTTT. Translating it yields CASSLILRGGGELFF.

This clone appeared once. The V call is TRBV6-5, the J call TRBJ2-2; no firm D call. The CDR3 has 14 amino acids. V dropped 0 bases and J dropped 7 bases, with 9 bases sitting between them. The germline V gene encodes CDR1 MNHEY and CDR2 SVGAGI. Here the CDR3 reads CASSYSLTGGELFF. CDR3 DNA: TGTGCCAGCAGTTACTCCCTAACCGGCGGGGAGCTGTTTTTT.

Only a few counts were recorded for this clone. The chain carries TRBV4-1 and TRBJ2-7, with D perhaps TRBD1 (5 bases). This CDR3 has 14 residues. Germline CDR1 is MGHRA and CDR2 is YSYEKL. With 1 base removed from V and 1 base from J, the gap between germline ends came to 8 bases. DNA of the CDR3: TGCGCCAGCAGCCAAGGGACACTATCCTACGAGCAGTACTTC. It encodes CASSQGTLSYEQYF.

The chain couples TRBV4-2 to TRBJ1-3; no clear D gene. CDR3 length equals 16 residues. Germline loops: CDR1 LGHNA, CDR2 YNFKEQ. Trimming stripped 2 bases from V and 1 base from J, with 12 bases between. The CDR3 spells CASSQRLTGSGNTIYF. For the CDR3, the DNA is TGTGCCAGCAGCCAAAGGTTAACGGGTTCTGGAAACACCATATATTTT.

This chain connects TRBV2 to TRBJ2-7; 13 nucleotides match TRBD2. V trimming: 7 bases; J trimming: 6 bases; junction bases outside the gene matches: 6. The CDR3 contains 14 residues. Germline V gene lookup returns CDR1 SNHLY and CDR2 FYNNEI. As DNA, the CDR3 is TGTGCCAGCATAACTAGCGGGGGGGGAGTCGAGCAGTACTTC. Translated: CASITSGGGVEQYF.

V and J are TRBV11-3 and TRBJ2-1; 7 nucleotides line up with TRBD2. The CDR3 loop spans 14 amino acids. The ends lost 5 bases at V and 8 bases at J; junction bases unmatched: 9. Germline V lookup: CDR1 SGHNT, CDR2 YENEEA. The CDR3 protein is CASSPRTRADEQFF. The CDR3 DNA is TGTGCCAGCAGCCCACGGACTAGGGCGGATGAGCAGTTCTTC.

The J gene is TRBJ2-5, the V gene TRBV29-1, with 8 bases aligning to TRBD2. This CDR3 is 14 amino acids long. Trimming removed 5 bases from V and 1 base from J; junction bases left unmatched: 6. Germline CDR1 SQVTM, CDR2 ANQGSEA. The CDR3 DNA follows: TGCAGCGTTCGGCCAGGGACTAGCCAAGAGACCCAGTACTTC. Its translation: CSVRPGTSQETQYF.

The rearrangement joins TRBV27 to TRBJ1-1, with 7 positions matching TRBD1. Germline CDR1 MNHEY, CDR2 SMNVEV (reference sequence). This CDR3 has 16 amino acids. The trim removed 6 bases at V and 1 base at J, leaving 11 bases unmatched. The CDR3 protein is CASSRGVTGTNTEAFF. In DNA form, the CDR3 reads TGTGCCAGCAGCCGAGGAGTGACAGGGACGAACACTGAAGCTTTCTTT.

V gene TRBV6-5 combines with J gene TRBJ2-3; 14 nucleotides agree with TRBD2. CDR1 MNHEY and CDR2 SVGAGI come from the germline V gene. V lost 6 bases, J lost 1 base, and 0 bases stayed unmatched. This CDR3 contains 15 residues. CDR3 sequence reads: CASRGLAGGTDTQYF. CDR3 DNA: TGTGCCAGCAGGGGACTAGCGGGGGGCACAGATACGCAGTATTTT.

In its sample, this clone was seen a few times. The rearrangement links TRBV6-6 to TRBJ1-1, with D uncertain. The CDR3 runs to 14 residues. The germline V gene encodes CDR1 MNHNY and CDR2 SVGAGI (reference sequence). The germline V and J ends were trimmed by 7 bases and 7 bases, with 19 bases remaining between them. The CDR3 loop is CASNPGSWVGEAFF. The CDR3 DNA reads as TGTGCCAGCAACCCAGGAAGTTGGGTGGGTGAAGCTTTCTTT.

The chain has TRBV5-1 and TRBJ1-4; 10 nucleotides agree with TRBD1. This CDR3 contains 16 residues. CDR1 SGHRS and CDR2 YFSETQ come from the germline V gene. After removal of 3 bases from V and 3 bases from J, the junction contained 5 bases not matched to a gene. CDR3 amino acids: CASSSRTGGPNEKLFF. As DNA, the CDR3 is TGCGCCAGCAGCTCCAGGACAGGGGGACCTAATGAAAAACTGTTTTTT.

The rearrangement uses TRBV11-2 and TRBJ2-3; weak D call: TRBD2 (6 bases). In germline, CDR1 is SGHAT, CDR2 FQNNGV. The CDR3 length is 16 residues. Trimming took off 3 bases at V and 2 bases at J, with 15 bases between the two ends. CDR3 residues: CASSFQGGRLTDTQYF. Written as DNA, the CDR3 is TGTGCCAGCAGCTTCCAGGGAGGAAGGCTCACAGATACGCAGTATTTT.

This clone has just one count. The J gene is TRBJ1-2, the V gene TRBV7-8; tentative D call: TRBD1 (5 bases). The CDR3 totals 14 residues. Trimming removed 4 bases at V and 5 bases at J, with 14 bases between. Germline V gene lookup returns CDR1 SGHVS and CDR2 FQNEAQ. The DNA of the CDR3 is TGTGCCAGCAGCTCCCCGCGGGGCCGATATGGCTACACCTTC. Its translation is CASSSPRGRYGYTF.